This TCR beta chain was captured in a study of blood T cell repertoires in COVID-19. The CDR3 extends over 16 amino acids. Trimming stripped 3 bases from V and 4 bases from J, with 16 bases between. Germline CDR1 is MNHEY and CDR2 is SMNVEV (reference sequence). Per the original methods: Amplified reference gene primers provided the basis for estimating nucleated cell counts. The repertoire was sequenced with immunoSEQ multiplex PCR; TCRdb's copy has only in-frame clones and lacks some. The V and J calls and the clone size are those of that table, but D and trimming were determined from the DNA. The sample shows roughly 140,000 clones, approximately 84% of them seen only once.

The rearrangement joins TRBV27 to TRBJ2-1; D is perhaps TRBD1 (6 bases). The sequencing sample was made of peripheral blood. The receptor was isolated from a human donor in a cohort sampled during active COVID-19. The CDR3 nucleotides are TGTGCCAGCAGTTTCAACCCAGGGGTGGGGTACAATGAGCAGTTCTTC. Protein product: CASSFNPGVGYNEQFF.